Described below is a single TCR beta chain sequence and its context. What it binds is unknown. The source of the sample is a study of T-cell memory formation after mild COVID-19. CDR1 is SNHLY, CDR2 FYNNEI, per germline. The V end lost 7 bases, the J end lost 2 bases, and 12 bases lay between the germline ends. The CDR3 is made up of 14 amino acids. Constant-segment primers were used for 5'RACE, and the resulting TCR alpha and TCR beta cDNA libraries carried sample barcodes and UMIs. TCRdb re-analysed the 5' RACE reads in MiXCR, keeping a single row per CDR3 protein. The sample contains just over 300,000 distinct CDR3 sequences, approximately 19% of which appear only once. Study findings and constraints: The study found balanced CD4/CD8 in clones contracting day 15 to 85 and a CD4+ lean in later expanders. Contracting CD4+ clones lay largely in CM and EM, with CD8+ ones residing in EMRA.

This clonotype originated in a man between 18 and 35 years old who had mild COVID-19 (a few samples of this study predate the infection). Cell type and time point are not known. Sequencing was performed on PBMCs or a T cell subset sorted from them (not recorded which). This sequence joins TRBV2 and TRBJ1-3; D call uncertain. CDR3 protein: CASTRPTAGNTIYF. The CDR3 DNA reads TGTGCCAGCACAAGACCCACCGCTGGAAACACCATATATTTT.